These 9 T cell receptor beta chains share one sample of origin, sequenced in a study of blood T cell repertoires in COVID-19. TCRdb keeps only in-frame clones here, not all; method: immunoSEQ multiplex PCR. The repertoire consists of about 220,000 clones, with over 80% occurring once and the leading ten covering 6.8%. The sample was PBMCs or T cells enriched from blood (not recorded which). These receptors all come from a woman aged 40 to 50 who had recovered from COVID-19.

V usage is TRBV19 and J usage is TRBJ2-1; the D gene is possibly TRBD2 (5 bases). This CDR3 contains 17 residues. Germline V gene lookup returns CDR1 LNHDA and CDR2 SQIVND (reference sequence). The V end lost 7 bases, the J end lost 0 bases, and 19 bases lay between the germline ends. CDR3 residues: CASKSGSVPSSYNEQFF. DNA of the CDR3: TGTGCCAGTAAGTCGGGATCAGTCCCCAGCTCCTACAATGAGCAGTTCTTC.

The chain's CDR3 is CASSVAQGPDEKLFF. The CDR3 nucleotides are TGTGCCAGCAGCGTAGCCCAGGGGCCGGATGAAAAACTGTTTTTT. The chain couples TRBV9 to TRBJ1-4; perhaps TRBD1 as D (6 bases). V lost 0 bases, J lost 6 bases, and 12 bases lay in between. There are 15 residues in the CDR3. Germline-derived CDR1 and CDR2 are SGDLS and YYNGEE.

V and J are TRBV7-3 and TRBJ2-5; weak D call: TRBD2 (6 bases). The length of the CDR3 is 15 residues. Germline V gene data show CDR1 as SGHTA and CDR2 as FQGTGA. V gave up 0 bases and J gave up 1 base, with 9 bases separating them. CDR3 sequence (DNA): TGTGCCAGCAGCTTAACCCTGACTAGCCAAGAGACCCAGTACTTC. Protein: CASSLTLTSQETQYF.

DNA of the CDR3: TGTGCCAGCAGTTTATCCACAGGGCCTTCCAATCAGCCCCAGCATTTT. As protein: CASSLSTGPSNQPQHF. J is TRBJ1-5 and V is TRBV6-2 or TRBV6-3; maybe TRBD1 (6 bases). Germline CDR1 and CDR2: MNHEY and SVGEGT. The CDR3 totals 16 residues. V gave up 4 bases and J gave up 3 bases, with 16 bases separating them.

The V gene is TRBV3-1 (or the pseudogene TRBV3-2), the J gene TRBJ1-2; possible D gene TRBD1, 5 bases. The V end lost 1 base, the J end lost 6 bases, and 12 bases lay between the germline ends. Germline values: CDR1 LGHDT, CDR2 YNNKEL (reference sequence). CDR3 length equals 14 residues. CDR3 protein: CASSQVKGLDGYTF. The CDR3 region has the DNA TGTGCCAGCAGCCAAGTTAAGGGGCTCGATGGCTACACCTTC.

This chain links TRBV9 with TRBJ2-1; 8 bases map to TRBD2. The CDR3 runs to 19 residues. The J segment lost 0 bases and the V segment lost 3 bases, leaving 14 bases of the junction unmatched. The germline V gene has CDR1 SGDLS and CDR2 YYNGEE. The CDR3 loop reads CASSAPTSGIVSSYNEQFF. The CDR3 DNA sequence: TGTGCCAGCAGCGCCCCCACTAGCGGTATTGTTAGCTCCTACAATGAGCAGTTCTTC.

The chain couples TRBV19 to TRBJ1-4; tentative D call: TRBD1 (6 bases). V lost 2 bases and J 0 bases, leaving 13 bases between the germline ends. This CDR3 region has 17 residues. Germline V CDR1 and CDR2: LNHDA, SQIVND (reference sequence). The CDR3 sequence is CASSIRRRTATNEKLFF. Here the CDR3 DNA reads TGTGCCAGTAGTATACGACGCCGGACAGCAACTAATGAAAAACTGTTTTTT.

This clone was seen a few times. This sequence joins TRBV28 and TRBJ1-5, with D perhaps matching TRBD1 (6 bases). The V gene's germline CDR1 is MDHEN and CDR2 SYDVKM. V gave up 11 bases and J gave up 4 bases, with 24 bases separating them. This CDR3 contains 16 residues. The CDR3 DNA sequence: TGTGCCTCCGCAGGGGAGGGGTCCCTAATTAATCAGCCCCAGCATTTT. Its protein is CASAGEGSLINQPQHF.

V usage is TRBV28 and J usage is TRBJ2-1; TRBD2 aligns across 7 bases. Unmatched junction bases numbered 8, after V lost 4 bases and J lost 2 bases. The V gene's germline CDR1 is MDHEN and CDR2 SYDVKM. The CDR3 extends over 16 amino acids. The CDR3 protein is CASSSRLAKTYNEQFF. In nucleotides, the CDR3 is TGTGCCAGCAGTTCACGACTAGCAAAGACCTACAATGAGCAGTTCTTC.